This T cell receptor (beta chain) derives from a study of shared clonotypes between healthy human individuals. Across the study: Per donor, CD8 memory used one plate, CD8 naive used two, CD4 memory used three and CD4 naive used three. The study's findings and limits: Generation of non-shared clonotypes was less probable than generation of clonotypes shared by all four donors.

The CDR3 consists of 14 residues. Germline V gene data show CDR1 as KGHSH and CDR2 as LQKENI. V lost 0 bases to trimming and J lost 1 base, with 6 bases between them. Regarding this clone: Antigen unknown.

Clones were sequenced by immunoSEQ multiplex PCR, and TCRdb holds only the in-frame ones, with some missing. Of some 2,000,000 clones in the sample, over 85% were seen once. This receptor was taken from a young man in good health. Sequences were obtained from naive CD4+ T cells sorted from blood. Described subset: CD45RA+ positively selected. This chain links TRBV18 with TRBJ2-5; no definite D call. CDR3 sequence (DNA): TGTGCCAGCTCACCACCGGTGTTCCAAGAGACCCAGTACTTC. This translates into CASSPPVFQETQYF.